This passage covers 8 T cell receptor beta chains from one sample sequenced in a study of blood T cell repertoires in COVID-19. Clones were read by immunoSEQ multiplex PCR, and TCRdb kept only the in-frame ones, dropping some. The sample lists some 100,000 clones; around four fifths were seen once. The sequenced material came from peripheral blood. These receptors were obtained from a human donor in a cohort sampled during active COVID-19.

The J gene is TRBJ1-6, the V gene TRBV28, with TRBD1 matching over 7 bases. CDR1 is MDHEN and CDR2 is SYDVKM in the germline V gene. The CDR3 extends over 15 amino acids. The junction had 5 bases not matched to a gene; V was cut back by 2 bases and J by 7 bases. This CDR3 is CASSLRDRENSPLHF. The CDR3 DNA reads TGTGCCAGCAGTTTACGTGACAGGGAAAATTCACCCCTCCACTTT.

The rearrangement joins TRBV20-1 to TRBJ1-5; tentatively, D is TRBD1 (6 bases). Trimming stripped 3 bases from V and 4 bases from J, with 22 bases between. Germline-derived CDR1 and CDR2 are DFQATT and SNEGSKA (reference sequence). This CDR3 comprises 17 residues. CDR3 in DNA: TGCAGTGCTAGTGGTCCGGGACAAACGATGGGGAATCAGCCCCAGCATTTT. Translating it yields CSASGPGQTMGNQPQHF.

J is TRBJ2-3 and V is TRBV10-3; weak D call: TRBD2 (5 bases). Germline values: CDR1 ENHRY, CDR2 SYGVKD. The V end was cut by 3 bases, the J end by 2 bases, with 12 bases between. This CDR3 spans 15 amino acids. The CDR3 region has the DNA TGTGCCATCAGTGACGAAAGGGAGAACACAGATACGCAGTATTTT. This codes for CAISDERENTDTQYF.

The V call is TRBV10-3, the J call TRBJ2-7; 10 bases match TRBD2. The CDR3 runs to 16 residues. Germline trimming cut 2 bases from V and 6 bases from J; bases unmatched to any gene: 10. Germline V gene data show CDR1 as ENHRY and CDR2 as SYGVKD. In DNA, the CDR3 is TGTGCCATCAGTGAGCCCACTAGCGGGACACGAGGCGAGCAGTACTTC. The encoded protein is CAISEPTSGTRGEQYF.

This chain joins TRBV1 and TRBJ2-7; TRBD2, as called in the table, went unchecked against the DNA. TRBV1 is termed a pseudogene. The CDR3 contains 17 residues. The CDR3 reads CTSSQELAGGRHYEQYF. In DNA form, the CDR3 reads TGCACCAGCAGCCAAGAGCTAGCGGGAGGGCGACACTACGAGCAGTACTTC.

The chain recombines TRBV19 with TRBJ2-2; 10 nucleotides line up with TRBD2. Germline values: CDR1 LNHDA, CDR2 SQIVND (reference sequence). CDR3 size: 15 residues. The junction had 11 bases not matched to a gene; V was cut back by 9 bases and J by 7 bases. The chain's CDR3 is CASRLSGGQYGELFF. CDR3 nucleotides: TGTGCCAGCAGACTTAGCGGGGGGCAATACGGGGAGCTGTTTTTT.

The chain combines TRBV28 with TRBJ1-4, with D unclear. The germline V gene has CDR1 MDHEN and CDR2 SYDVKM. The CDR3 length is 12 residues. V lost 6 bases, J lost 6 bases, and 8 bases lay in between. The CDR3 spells CASSSVHEKLFF. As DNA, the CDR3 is TGTGCCAGCAGCTCAGTTCATGAAAAACTGTTTTTT.

The CDR3 DNA reads TGTGCCAGCAGTTACTCAGGGGGCAGTTCACCCCTCCACTTT. Translating gives CASSYSGGSSPLHF. J is TRBJ1-6 and V is TRBV6-5, with 7 bases identical to TRBD1. Germline CDR1 and CDR2: MNHEY and SVGAGI. The CDR3 contains 14 residues. J gave up 9 bases and V 0 bases, and 2 bases lay outside the gene matches.